A single sample is the source of the 21 T cell receptor beta chains below, sequenced in a study of shared clonotypes between healthy human individuals. The table came from immunoSEQ multiplex PCR; TCRdb's copy has only in-frame clones and leaves some out. The sample consists of almost 700,000 clones, around 90% of them appearing once. Naive CD8 isolation took CD45RO-negative cells positively selected for CCR7 and excluded terminally differentiated effector memory CD45RA+ cells. The sequencing input was naive CD8+ T cells sorted from blood. These receptors all stem from a man aged 25 to 45 in good health.

This chain links TRBV4-2 with TRBJ2-2; 9 bases map to TRBD2. The CDR3 loop spans 15 amino acids. The germline gives CDR1 LGHNA, CDR2 YNFKEQ. V trimming: 5 bases; J trimming: 6 bases; junction bases outside the gene matches: 7. The CDR3, as DNA: TGTGCCAGCAGCTCCCAGCGGGAGGTGGCCGGGGAGCTGTTTTTT. It specifies CASSSQREVAGELFF.

V is TRBV6-6 and J is TRBJ2-7; 9 positions agree with TRBD1. This CDR3 is built from 16 residues. J lost 5 bases, V lost 0 bases, and 8 bases had no gene match. CDR1 and CDR2 from the germline V gene are MNHNY and SVGAGI (reference sequence). CDR3 loop: CASSYSVAGQGHEQYF. For the CDR3, the DNA is TGTGCCAGCAGTTACTCCGTGGCAGGACAGGGGCACGAGCAGTACTTC.

The gene calls are TRBV5-4 and TRBJ2-2, with unresolved D. Looked up from germline, CDR1 is SGHNT and CDR2 is YYREEE (reference sequence). The CDR3 is 18 residues long. The germline V and J ends were trimmed by 1 base and 4 bases, with 20 bases remaining between them. In DNA form, the CDR3 reads TGTGCCAGCAGCTTGTGGAGATCCGGGTATAGTGGCACCGGGGAGCTGTTTTTT. Encoded protein: CASSLWRSGYSGTGELFF.

Concerning this clone: The junction differs from germline at one of its ends, possibly a read error. The V gene is TRBV6-5, the J gene TRBJ2-1; a weak D match, TRBD2 (6 bases). CDR1 and CDR2 (germline): MNHEY, SVGAGI. This CDR3 comprises 12 residues. This CDR3 is CASSHSGAEQFF. The CDR3, as DNA: TGTGCCAGCAGTCACTCGGGAGCTGAGCAGTTCTTC.

The chain's CDR3 is CASNTGLAYQETQYF. CDR3 nucleotide sequence: TGTGCCAGCAACACGGGACTAGCTTATCAAGAGACCCAGTACTTC. J is TRBJ2-5 and V is TRBV2, with 9 bases fitting TRBD2. Germline values: CDR1 SNHLY, CDR2 FYNNEI. This CDR3 comprises 15 residues. V gave up 7 bases and J gave up 2 bases; unmatched junction bases: 8.

Written as DNA, the CDR3 is TGTGCCAGCAGTCCCCGACGGCAGGCCCGGGATACGCAGTATTTT. Protein sequence: CASSPRRQARDTQYF. The chain couples TRBV27 to TRBJ2-3; D is uncertain. CDR1 and CDR2 from the germline V gene are MNHEY and SMNVEV (reference sequence). V dropped 5 bases and J dropped 6 bases, with 18 bases sitting between them. This CDR3 region has 15 residues.

CDR3 bases: TGTGCCACCAGCACCGACTTTCCGAAAAACATTCAGTACTTC. Protein: CATSTDFPKNIQYF. V is TRBV15 and J is TRBJ2-4; D is unresolved. Germline CDR1 LNHNV, CDR2 YYDKDF (reference sequence). V dropped 4 bases and J dropped 4 bases, with 11 bases sitting between them. The length of the CDR3 is 14 residues.

This clone occurred once. This rearrangement joins TRBV5-1 to TRBJ2-5; TRBD2 matches at 12 bases. The J call may be incorrect, as the DNA end agrees better with TRBJ2-7. Germline CDR1 SGHRS, CDR2 YFSETQ. The CDR3 spans 15 residues. CDR3 loop: CASSFLAGGGYEQYF. The CDR3 nucleotides are TGCGCCAGCAGCTTTCTAGCGGGAGGGGGTTACGAGCAGTACTTC.

The J gene is TRBJ1-5, the V gene TRBV30, with a tentative D call TRBD1 (6 bases). The V gene's germline CDR1 is GTSNPN and CDR2 SVGIG (reference sequence). V was trimmed by 2 bases and J by 3 bases, leaving 11 bases between them. CDR3 length: 14 amino acids. This CDR3 reads CAWSSGVNNQPQHF. CDR3 DNA: TGTGCCTGGAGTTCAGGGGTGAACAATCAGCCCCAGCATTTT.

This clone showed up just a few times. V is TRBV7-9 and J is TRBJ1-5; D not resolved. This CDR3 has 12 amino acids. Germline V gives CDR1 SEHNR, CDR2 FQNEAQ (reference sequence). Trimming removed 1 base at V and 6 bases at J, with 4 bases between. CDR3 amino acids: CASSLDGQPQHF. CDR3 DNA sequence: TGTGCCAGCAGCTTAGATGGTCAGCCCCAGCATTTT.

V usage is TRBV7-3 and J usage is TRBJ1-1; D is unclear. Trimming cost V 2 bases and J 0 bases, with 4 bases left between them. Germline CDR1 is SGHTA and CDR2 is FQGTGA. CDR3 length equals 13 residues. This CDR3 reads CASSLEMNTEAFF. The CDR3 DNA reads TGTGCCAGCAGCTTAGAGATGAACACTGAAGCTTTCTTT.

In this sample, this clone turned up a few times. The genes are TRBV6-5 and TRBJ2-2; D is unresolved. V dropped 2 bases and J dropped 6 bases, with 1 base sitting between them. The CDR3 consists of 11 residues. CDR1 and CDR2 (germline): MNHEY, SVGAGI. The CDR3 DNA reads TGTGCCAGCAGTTACGCCGGGGAGCTGTTTTTT. This sequence encodes CASSYAGELFF.

This rearrangement joins TRBV5-6 to TRBJ2-4; D perhaps matches TRBD2 (6 bases). The length of the CDR3 is 16 residues. The V and J ends lost 3 bases and 3 bases respectively, with 16 bases between them. CDR1 SGHDT and CDR2 YYEEEE come from the germline V gene. CDR3 sequence reads: CASSSTGVVGKNIQYF. CDR3 sequence (DNA): TGTGCCAGCAGCTCGACGGGGGTAGTAGGCAAAAACATTCAGTACTTC.

The chain links TRBV6-1 to TRBJ2-1; 7 nucleotides line up with TRBD2. CDR1 is MNHNS and CDR2 is SASEGT in the germline V gene. CDR3 length equals 16 residues. Unmatched junction bases numbered 5, after V lost 3 bases and J lost 0 bases. CDR3 protein: CASSDWASGSYNEQFF. CDR3 nucleotide sequence: TGTGCCAGCAGTGATTGGGCTAGCGGCTCCTACAATGAGCAGTTCTTC.

In its sample, this clone was seen once. J is TRBJ2-1 and V is TRBV10-2; 10 bases align to TRBD2. V lost 2 bases, J lost 4 bases, and 14 bases stayed unmatched. The CDR3 contains 19 residues. The germline gives CDR1 WSHSY, CDR2 SAAADI. Here the CDR3 reads CASSEANFLAGAGYNEQFF. The CDR3, as DNA: TGCGCCAGCAGTGAGGCAAACTTTCTAGCGGGAGCTGGGTACAATGAGCAGTTCTTC.

The chain combines TRBV4-3 with TRBJ2-2, with D perhaps matching TRBD1 (6 bases). The CDR3 totals 17 residues. V was clipped by 2 bases and J by 5 bases, with 18 bases between them. From germline, CDR1 is LGHNA and CDR2 YSLEER. In DNA, the CDR3 is TGCGCCAGCAGCCAAAAGGGGGATATGACAGAAACCGGGGAGCTGTTTTTT. The encoded protein is CASSQKGDMTETGELFF.

V usage is TRBV5-5 and J usage is TRBJ2-7; D gene ambiguous. CDR3 length: 15 residues. Germline V gene lookup returns CDR1 SGHKS and CDR2 YYEKEE (reference sequence). The ends were cut back, 3 bases at V and 0 bases at J, with 13 bases in the middle. CDR3 DNA sequence: TGTGCCAGCAGCTCACAATCGCATGTCTCCTACGAGCAGTACTTC. Translated: CASSSQSHVSYEQYF. The full variable domain, rest sourced from reference TRBV5-5 and TRBJ2-7, is DAGVTQSPTHLIKTRGQQVTLRCSPISGHKSVSWYQQVLGQGPQFIFQYYEKEERGRGNFPDRFSARQFPNYSSELNVNALLLGDSALYLCASSSQSHVSYEQYFGPGTRLTVT.

This clone was seen only once. The chain joins TRBV5-4 to TRBJ2-1, with no clear D. CDR1 is SGHNT and CDR2 is YYREEE in the germline V gene (reference sequence). The CDR3 contains 12 residues. Trimming stripped 4 bases from V and 5 bases from J, with 7 bases between. The CDR3 is CASSAENNEQFF. CDR3 coding DNA: TGTGCCAGCAGCGCCGAAAACAATGAGCAGTTCTTC.

The chain carries TRBV11-2 and TRBJ2-7; no firm D call. Germline V gene data show CDR1 as SGHAT and CDR2 as FQNNGV. V lost 2 bases to trimming and J lost 7 bases, with 9 bases between them. The CDR3 spans 12 residues. CDR3 nucleotide sequence: TGTGCCAGCAGCTTAATCCAGGTGGAGCAGTACTTC. Its translation is CASSLIQVEQYF.

This sequence joins TRBV9 and TRBJ2-5; tentative D call: TRBD2 (6 bases). There are 15 residues in the CDR3. V was trimmed by 2 bases and J by 1 base, leaving 12 bases between them. The germline gives CDR1 SGDLS, CDR2 YYNGEE. CDR3 in amino acids: CASSVSGTLQETQYF. In nucleotides, the CDR3 is TGTGCCAGCAGCGTTAGCGGAACTCTCCAAGAGACCCAGTACTTC.

This rearrangement joins TRBV14 to TRBJ2-7; TRBD1 might be the D (5 bases). In germline, CDR1 is SGHDN, CDR2 FVKESK. V lost 4 bases and J lost 6, with 10 bases in between. CDR3 size: 12 residues. The CDR3 loop is CASSPQGLEQYF. The CDR3 DNA reads TGTGCCAGCAGCCCTCAGGGTCTCGAGCAGTACTTC.